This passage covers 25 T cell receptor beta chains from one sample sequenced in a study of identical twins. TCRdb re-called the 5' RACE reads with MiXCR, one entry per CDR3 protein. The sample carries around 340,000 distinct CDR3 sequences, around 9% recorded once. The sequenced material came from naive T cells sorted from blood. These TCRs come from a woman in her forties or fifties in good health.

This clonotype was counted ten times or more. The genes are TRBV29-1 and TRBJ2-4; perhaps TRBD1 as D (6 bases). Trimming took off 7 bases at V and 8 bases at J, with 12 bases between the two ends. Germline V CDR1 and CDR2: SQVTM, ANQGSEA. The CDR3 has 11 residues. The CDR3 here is CSATGGDIQYF. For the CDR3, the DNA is TGCAGCGCGACAGGAGGTGACATTCAGTACTTC. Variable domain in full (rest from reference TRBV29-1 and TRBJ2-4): SAVISQKPSRDICQRGTSLTIQCQVDSQVTMMFWYRQQPGQSLTLIATANQGSEATYESGFVIDKFPISRPNLTFSTLTVSNMSPEDSSIYLCSATGGDIQYFGAGTRLSVL.

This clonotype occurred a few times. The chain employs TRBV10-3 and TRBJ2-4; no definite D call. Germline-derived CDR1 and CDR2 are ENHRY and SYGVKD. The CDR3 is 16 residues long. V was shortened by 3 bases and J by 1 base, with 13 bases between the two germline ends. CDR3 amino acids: CAISESGSEAKNIQYF. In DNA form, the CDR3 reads TGTGCCATCAGTGAATCCGGGTCTGAGGCCAAAAACATTCAGTACTTC.

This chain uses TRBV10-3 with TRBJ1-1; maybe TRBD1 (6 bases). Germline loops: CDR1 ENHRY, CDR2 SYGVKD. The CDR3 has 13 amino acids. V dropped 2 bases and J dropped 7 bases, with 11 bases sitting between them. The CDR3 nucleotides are TGTGCCATCAGTGAGCCGACAGGAATTGAAGCTTTCTTT. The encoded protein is CAISEPTGIEAFF.

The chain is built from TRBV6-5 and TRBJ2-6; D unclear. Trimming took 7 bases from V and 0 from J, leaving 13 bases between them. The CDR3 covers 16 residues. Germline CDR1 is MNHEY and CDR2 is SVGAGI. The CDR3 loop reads CASTPGDLSGANVLTF. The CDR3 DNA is TGTGCCAGCACCCCCGGCGACCTCTCTGGGGCCAACGTCCTGACTTTC.

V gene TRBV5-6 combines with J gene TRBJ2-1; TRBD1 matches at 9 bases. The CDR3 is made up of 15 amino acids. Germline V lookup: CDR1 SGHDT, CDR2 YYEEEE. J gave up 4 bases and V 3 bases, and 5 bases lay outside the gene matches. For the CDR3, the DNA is TGTGCCAGCAGCTCAACAGGGGGCCCATACAATGAGCAGTTCTTC. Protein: CASSSTGGPYNEQFF.

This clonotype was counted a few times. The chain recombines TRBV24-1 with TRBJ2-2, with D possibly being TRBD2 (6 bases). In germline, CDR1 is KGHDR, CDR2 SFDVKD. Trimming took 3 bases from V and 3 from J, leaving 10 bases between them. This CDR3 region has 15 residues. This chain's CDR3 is CATSDLTGDTGELFF. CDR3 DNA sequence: TGTGCCACCAGTGATCTGACGGGAGACACCGGGGAGCTGTTTTTT.

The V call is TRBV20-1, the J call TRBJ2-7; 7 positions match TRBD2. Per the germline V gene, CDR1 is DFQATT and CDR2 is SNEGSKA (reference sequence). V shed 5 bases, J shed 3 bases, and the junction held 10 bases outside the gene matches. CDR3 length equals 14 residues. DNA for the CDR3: TGCAGTGCTTCGGATAGCGGGTCCGTCTACGAGCAGTACTTC. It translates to CSASDSGSVYEQYF.

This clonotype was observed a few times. Here the CDR3 reads CASSFYMGLAGSIQYF. DNA for the CDR3: TGTGCCAGCAGTTTCTACATGGGACTAGCGGGGAGCATTCAGTACTTC. The chain is built from TRBV12-3 or TRBV12-4 and TRBJ2-4; 13 nucleotides match TRBD2. The V gene end was trimmed by 3 bases and the J gene end by 9 bases; junction bases not matched to a gene: 8. This CDR3 is 16 amino acids long.

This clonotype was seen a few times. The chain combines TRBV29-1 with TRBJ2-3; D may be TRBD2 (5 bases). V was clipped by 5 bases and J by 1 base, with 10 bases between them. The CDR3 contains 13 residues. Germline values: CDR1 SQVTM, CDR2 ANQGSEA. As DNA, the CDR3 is TGCAGCGTTCGAGGGCCCGGCACAGATACGCAGTATTTT. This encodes CSVRGPGTDTQYF.

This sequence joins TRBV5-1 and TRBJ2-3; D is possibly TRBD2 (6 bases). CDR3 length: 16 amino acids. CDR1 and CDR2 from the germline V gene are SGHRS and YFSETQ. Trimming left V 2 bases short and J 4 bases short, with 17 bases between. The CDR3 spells CASSFQVSRGADTQYF. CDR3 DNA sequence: TGCGCCAGCAGCTTCCAGGTCTCGCGCGGGGCAGATACGCAGTATTTT.

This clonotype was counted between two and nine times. The CDR3 protein is CSGREGTDTQYF. The DNA of the CDR3 is TGCAGTGGGAGGGAGGGGACAGATACGCAGTATTTT. This sequence joins TRBV20-1 and TRBJ2-3; TRBD2 matches 7 bases. The V gene's germline CDR1 is DFQATT and CDR2 SNEGSKA (reference sequence). With V trimmed by 7 bases and J by 3 bases, 4 bases remained unmatched. The CDR3 loop spans 12 amino acids.

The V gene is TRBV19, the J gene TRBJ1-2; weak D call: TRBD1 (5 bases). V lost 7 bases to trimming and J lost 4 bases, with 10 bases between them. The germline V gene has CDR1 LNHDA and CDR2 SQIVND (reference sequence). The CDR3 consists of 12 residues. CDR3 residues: CASIRGSYGYTF. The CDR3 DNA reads TGTGCCAGTATAAGGGGTAGCTATGGCTACACCTTC.

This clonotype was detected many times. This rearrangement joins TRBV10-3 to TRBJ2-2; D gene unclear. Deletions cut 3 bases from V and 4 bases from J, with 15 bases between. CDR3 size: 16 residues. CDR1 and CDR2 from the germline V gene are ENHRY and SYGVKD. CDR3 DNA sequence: TGTGCCATCAGTGACTACCCACCCAGCAGCACCGGGGAGCTGTTTTTT. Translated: CAISDYPPSSTGELFF.

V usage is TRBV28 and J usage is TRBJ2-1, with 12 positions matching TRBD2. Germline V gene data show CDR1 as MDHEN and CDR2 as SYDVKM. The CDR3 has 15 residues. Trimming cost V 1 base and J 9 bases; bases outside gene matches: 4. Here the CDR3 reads CASSLSSGRASEQFF. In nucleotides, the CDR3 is TGTGCCAGCAGTTTATCTAGCGGGAGGGCCTCTGAGCAGTTCTTC.

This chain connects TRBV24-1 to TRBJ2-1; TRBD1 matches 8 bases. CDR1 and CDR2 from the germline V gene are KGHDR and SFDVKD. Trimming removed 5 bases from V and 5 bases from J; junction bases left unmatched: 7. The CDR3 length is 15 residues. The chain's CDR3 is CATSGDRGVDNEQFF. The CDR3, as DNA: TGTGCCACCAGTGGCGACAGGGGTGTTGACAATGAGCAGTTCTTC.

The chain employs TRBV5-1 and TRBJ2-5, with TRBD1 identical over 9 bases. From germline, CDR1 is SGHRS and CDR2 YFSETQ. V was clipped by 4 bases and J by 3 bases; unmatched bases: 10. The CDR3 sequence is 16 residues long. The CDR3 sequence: CASSPPGQGREETQYF. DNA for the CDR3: TGCGCCAGCAGCCCGCCGGGACAGGGAAGAGAAGAGACCCAGTACTTC.

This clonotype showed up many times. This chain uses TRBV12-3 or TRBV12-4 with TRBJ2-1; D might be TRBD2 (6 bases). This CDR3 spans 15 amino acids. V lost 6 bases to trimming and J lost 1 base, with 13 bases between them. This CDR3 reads CASSAGTPSYNEQFF. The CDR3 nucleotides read TGTGCCAGCAGCGCCGGGACTCCTTCCTACAATGAGCAGTTCTTC.

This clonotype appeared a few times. CDR3 DNA sequence: TGCGCCAGCAGCTTGGGACCGCGCATGAACACTGAAGCTTTCTTT. It encodes CASSLGPRMNTEAFF. The chain has TRBV5-1 and TRBJ1-1; D ambiguous. V was pared by 0 bases and J by 0 bases, with 9 bases between. Germline values: CDR1 SGHRS, CDR2 YFSETQ. This CDR3 has 15 amino acids.

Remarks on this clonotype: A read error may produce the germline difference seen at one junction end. The CDR3 nucleotides read TGTGCCTGCAGCTTATATAGGGGAGTCTACAATGAGCAGTTCTTC. Its protein product is CACSLYRGVYNEQFF. The genes are TRBV11-2 and TRBJ2-1, with D possibly being TRBD1 or TRBD2 (5 bases each). Germline values: CDR1 SGHAT, CDR2 FQNNGV. The CDR3 consists of 15 residues.

CDR3 region: CASSPSGRAWVEQFF. CDR3 coding DNA: TGTGCCAGCAGCCCTAGCGGGAGGGCTTGGGTTGAGCAGTTCTTC. J is TRBJ2-1 and V is TRBV27, with 12 bases aligning to TRBD2. Germline loops: CDR1 MNHEY, CDR2 SMNVEV (reference sequence). The CDR3 is made up of 15 amino acids. The V gene end was trimmed by 6 bases and the J gene end by 9 bases; junction bases not matched to a gene: 9.

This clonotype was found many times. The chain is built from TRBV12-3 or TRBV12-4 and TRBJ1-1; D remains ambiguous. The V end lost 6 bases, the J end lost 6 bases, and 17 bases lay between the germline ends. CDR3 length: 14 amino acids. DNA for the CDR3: TGTGCCAGCAGCGCCGGACGGATAAACCCTGAAGCTTTCTTT. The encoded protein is CASSAGRINPEAFF.

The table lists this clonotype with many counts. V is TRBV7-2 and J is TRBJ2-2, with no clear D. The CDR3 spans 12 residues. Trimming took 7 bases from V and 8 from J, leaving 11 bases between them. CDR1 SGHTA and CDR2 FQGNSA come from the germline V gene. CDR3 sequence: CASNKRRGELFF. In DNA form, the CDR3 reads TGTGCCAGCAATAAGAGACGGGGGGAGCTGTTTTTT.

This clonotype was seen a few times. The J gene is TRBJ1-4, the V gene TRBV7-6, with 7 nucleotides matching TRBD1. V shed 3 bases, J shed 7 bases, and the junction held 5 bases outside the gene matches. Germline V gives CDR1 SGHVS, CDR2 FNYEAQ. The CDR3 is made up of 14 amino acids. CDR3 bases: TGTGCCAGCAGCTTGAAGGGGGCAGCTGAAAAACTGTTTTTT. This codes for CASSLKGAAEKLFF.

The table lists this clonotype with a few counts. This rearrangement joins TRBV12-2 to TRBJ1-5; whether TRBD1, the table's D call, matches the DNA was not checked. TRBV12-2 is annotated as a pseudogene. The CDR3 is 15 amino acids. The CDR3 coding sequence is TGTGCAAGTCGCTTACAGGGTTTTAGCAGGCAGCCCCAGCATTTT. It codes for CASRLQGFSRQPQHF.

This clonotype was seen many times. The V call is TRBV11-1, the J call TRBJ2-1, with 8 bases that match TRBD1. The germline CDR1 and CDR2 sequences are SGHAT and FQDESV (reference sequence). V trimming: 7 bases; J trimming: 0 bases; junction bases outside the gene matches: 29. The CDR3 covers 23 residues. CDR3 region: CASKLRSSLWDRRLTPSYNEQFF. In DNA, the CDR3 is TGTGCCAGCAAATTAAGGAGTTCCCTATGGGACAGGAGACTAACCCCCTCCTACAATGAGCAGTTCTTC.